The 16 T cell receptor beta chains reported below all come from one sample, sequenced in a study of T cell repertoires in cytomegalovirus infection. TCRdb re-called the reads through MiXCR, storing one row per CDR3 protein. This repertoire shows over 300,000 distinct CDR3 sequences, 9% to 9.5% found once; its top ten account for 3.5% to 4.5%. The sequenced sample consisted of PBMCs. These receptors came from a human donor in good health (CMV status not recorded). Some clones in this sample may be carry-over from other donors' samples.

This clonotype has ten or more counts. The J gene is TRBJ2-5, the V gene TRBV7-2; no clear D gene. Germline CDR1 SGHTA, CDR2 FQGNSA. The CDR3 spans 13 residues. The V and J ends lost 1 base and 5 bases respectively, with 8 bases between them. Here the CDR3 reads CASSLGQMETQYF. CDR3 in DNA: TGTGCCAGCAGCTTAGGCCAAATGGAGACCCAGTACTTC.

This clonotype turned up a few times. The chain has TRBV11-2 and TRBJ2-5; no clear D gene. CDR3 size: 12 residues. Trimming removed 5 bases at V and 5 bases at J, with 9 bases between. The germline V gene has CDR1 SGHAT and CDR2 FQNNGV. The CDR3 DNA reads TGTGCCAGCAGCCCCTCGTGGGAGACCCAGTACTTC. It is translated as CASSPSWETQYF.

This clonotype was recorded a few times. V and J are TRBV9 and TRBJ2-1, with 7 bases aligning to TRBD1. V lost 3 bases and J lost 4; bases outside the gene matches: 7. Germline CDR1 and CDR2: SGDLS and YYNGEE. This CDR3 has 15 amino acids. Here the CDR3 DNA reads TGTGCCAGCAGCGCAAGACAGGGTGGGTACAATGAGCAGTTCTTC. Protein sequence: CASSARQGGYNEQFF.

This clonotype was counted at least ten times. V is TRBV7-2 and J is TRBJ2-1, with 8 bases matching TRBD1. In germline, CDR1 is SGHTA, CDR2 FQGNSA. V gave up 3 bases and J gave up 10 bases; unmatched junction bases: 8. The CDR3 contains 14 residues. The CDR3 protein is CASSFDRGPGEQFF. CDR3 DNA: TGTGCCAGCAGCTTTGACAGGGGACCGGGAGAGCAGTTCTTC.

For this clonotype: A much larger clone differs from this one at a single base, so this may be a read error. The chain joins TRBV12-3 or TRBV12-4 to TRBJ2-1; 9 nucleotides line up with TRBD1. The junction had 12 bases not matched to a gene; V was cut back by 10 bases and J by 8 bases. The CDR3 sequence is 14 residues long. CDR3 sequence: CANIPGQGSYEQFF. CDR3 in DNA: TGTGCCAACATCCCGGGACAGGGTTCCTATGAGCAGTTCTTC.

This chain uses TRBV20-1 with TRBJ1-5; 7 bases are shared with TRBD1. CDR3 length: 20 amino acids. Germline CDR1 reads DFQATT; CDR2 reads SNEGSKA (reference sequence). The trim removed 1 base at V and 0 bases at J, leaving 18 bases unmatched. CDR3 sequence: CSARAAAGSGGQISNQPQHF. The CDR3 nucleotides are TGCAGTGCTAGAGCCGCCGCCGGATCGGGGGGACAGATTAGCAATCAGCCCCAGCATTTT.

This chain connects TRBV27 to TRBJ1-1, with D perhaps matching TRBD1 (5 bases). The CDR3 length is 17 residues. Trimming removed 3 bases from V and 0 bases from J, with 17 bases in between. CDR1 and CDR2 (germline): MNHEY, SMNVEV (reference sequence). CDR3 loop: CASSFRAGTAMNTEAFF. The CDR3 nucleotides are TGTGCCAGCAGTTTTAGAGCAGGGACCGCCATGAACACTGAAGCTTTCTTT.

This clonotype was recorded at least ten times. V is TRBV10-3 and J is TRBJ1-5; 9 bases agree with TRBD1. CDR1 is ENHRY, CDR2 SYGVKD, per germline. The trim removed 4 bases at V and 6 bases at J, leaving 16 bases unmatched. The length of the CDR3 is 18 residues. The CDR3, as DNA: TGTGCCATCAGTGTGAATCATTTCGGGACAGGGTCCGGTCAGCCCCAGCATTTT. It codes for CAISVNHFGTGSGQPQHF.

Many counts were recorded for this clonotype. The chain recombines TRBV28 with TRBJ1-1; TRBD1 agrees at 10 bases. In germline, CDR1 is MDHEN, CDR2 SYDVKM. V shed 4 bases, J shed 4 bases, and the junction held 6 bases outside the gene matches. The CDR3 extends over 15 amino acids. CDR3 residues: CASSWDRGGGTEAFF. In DNA, the CDR3 is TGTGCCAGCAGTTGGGACAGGGGAGGGGGCACTGAAGCTTTCTTT.

This sequence joins TRBV20-1 and TRBJ2-5, with TRBD2 matching over 10 bases. Germline CDR1 and CDR2: DFQATT and SNEGSKA (reference sequence). V lost 0 bases to trimming and J lost 5 bases; unmatched junction nucleotides: 3. The CDR3 length is 14 residues. The CDR3 protein is CSARDSGLAETQYF. The CDR3 coding sequence is TGCAGTGCTAGAGACTCGGGACTAGCGGAGACCCAGTACTTC.

This clonotype was picked up many times. The J gene is TRBJ1-1, the V gene TRBV3-1; possible D gene TRBD1, 5 bases. Germline-derived CDR1 and CDR2 are LGHDT and YNNKEL (reference sequence). The V gene lost 1 base and the J gene lost 1 base, with 7 bases spanning the gap. This CDR3 spans 14 amino acids. The CDR3 is CASSQGGPNTEAFF. In DNA, the CDR3 is TGTGCCAGCAGCCAAGGGGGCCCGAACACTGAAGCTTTCTTT.

In this sample, this clonotype turned up many times. The V call is TRBV6-8, the J call TRBJ1-5; D call uncertain. V gave up 5 bases and J gave up 7 bases, with 27 bases separating them. The CDR3 has 18 amino acids. CDR1 is MNHGY, CDR2 SAAAGT, per germline. In nucleotides, the CDR3 is TGTGCCAGCAGTCCGACCATTCGGAGGTCGGCGTCAGGACAGCCCCAGCATTTT. It codes for CASSPTIRRSASGQPQHF.

The J gene is TRBJ2-3, the V gene TRBV7-2, with D unclear. The germline V gene encodes CDR1 SGHTA and CDR2 FQGNSA. With 6 bases removed from V and 7 bases from J, the gap between germline ends came to 2 bases. CDR3 length equals 9 residues. The chain's CDR3 is CTSRYTQYF. CDR3 in DNA: TGTACCAGCAGATATACGCAGTATTTT.

This sequence joins TRBV7-1 and TRBJ2-4; 7 bases fit TRBD2. TRBV7-1 is annotated as an ORF whose role is uncertain. There are 12 residues in the CDR3. V trimming: 5 bases; J trimming: 8 bases; junction bases outside the gene matches: 3. CDR3 nucleotides: TGTGCCAGCAGCGGTGGGAGGGACATTCAGTACTTC. It encodes CASSGGRDIQYF.

This clonotype was seen a handful of times. The V call is TRBV7-6, the J call TRBJ2-7; D may be TRBD2 (6 bases). The germline V and J ends were trimmed by 1 base and 4 bases, with 17 bases remaining between them. The CDR3 has 16 amino acids. CDR1 and CDR2 (germline): SGHVS, FNYEAQ. CDR3 sequence: CASSLGGGSGLYEQYF. Written as DNA, the CDR3 is TGTGCCAGCAGCTTAGGAGGTGGTAGCGGCCTATACGAGCAGTACTTC.

This clonotype appeared a few times. V and J are TRBV2 and TRBJ2-1; 9 bases agree with TRBD2. CDR1 and CDR2 (germline): SNHLY, FYNNEI. The CDR3 is 14 amino acids. The V gene end was trimmed by 4 bases and the J gene end by 8 bases; junction bases not matched to a gene: 6. CDR3 in amino acids: CASSGSSGAYEQFF. The CDR3 DNA reads as TGTGCCAGCAGTGGGTCTAGCGGGGCCTATGAGCAGTTCTTC.